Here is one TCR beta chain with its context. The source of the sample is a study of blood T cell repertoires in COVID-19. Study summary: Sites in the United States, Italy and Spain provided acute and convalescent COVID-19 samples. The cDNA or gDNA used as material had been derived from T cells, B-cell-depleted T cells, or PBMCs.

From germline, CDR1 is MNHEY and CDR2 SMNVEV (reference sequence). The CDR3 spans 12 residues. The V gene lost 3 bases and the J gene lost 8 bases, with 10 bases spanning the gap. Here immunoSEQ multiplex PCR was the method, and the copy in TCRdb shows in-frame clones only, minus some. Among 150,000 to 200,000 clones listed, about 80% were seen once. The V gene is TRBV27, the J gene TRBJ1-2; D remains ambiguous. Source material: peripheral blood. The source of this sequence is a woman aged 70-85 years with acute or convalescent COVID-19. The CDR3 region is CASSFLGGGYTF. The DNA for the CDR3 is TGTGCCAGCAGTTTTCTAGGAGGCGGCTACACCTTC.